This T cell receptor beta chain is drawn from a study of T cell changes during pregnancy in multiple sclerosis. Sequenced by immunoSEQ multiplex PCR; TCRdb stores in-frame clones only, minus some. The repertoire consists of roughly 93,000 clones, with about 91% occurring once and the leading ten covering 2% to 3%. V gave up 9 bases and J gave up 0 bases; unmatched junction bases: 0. CDR3 length: 12 residues. Germline V gene sequence: CDR1 ENHRY, CDR2 SYGVKD. The sequencing used peripheral blood, collected after pregnancy. The sequence was collected from a female donor in good health, enrolled as a control in a pregnancy study. The chain joins TRBV10-3 to TRBJ2-3; 7 nucleotides agree with TRBD1. CDR3 bases: TGTGCCATACAGGGGAGCACAGATACGCAGTATTTT. It specifies CAIQGSTDTQYF.